These 20 T cell receptor beta chains were all obtained from the same sample, sequenced in a study of beta chain features in type 1 diabetes. Expressed TCRB transcripts were sequenced because the isolated RNA had all been reverse transcribed beforehand. TCRdb keeps only in-frame clones here, not all; method: immunoSEQ multiplex PCR. The profile covers about 140,000 clones, with approximately 9.8% appearing a single time and approximately 0.65% taken by the ten largest. Sequenced: central memory CD4+ T cells from blood. The origin of the receptors is a middle-aged woman in good health.

The chain links TRBV2 to TRBJ1-1; 7 nucleotides match TRBD1. V gave up 1 base and J gave up 4 bases; unmatched junction bases: 6. This CDR3 region has 15 residues. Germline V CDR1 and CDR2: SNHLY, FYNNEI. The CDR3 spells CASSEVRQGVTEAFF. Here the CDR3 DNA reads TGTGCCAGCAGTGAAGTAAGGCAGGGGGTCACTGAAGCTTTCTTT.

The V and J genes are TRBV5-1 and TRBJ1-4; D may be TRBD1 (5 bases). CDR3 size: 14 residues. V dropped 4 bases and J dropped 8 bases, with 15 bases sitting between them. Germline V gene data show CDR1 as SGHRS and CDR2 as YFSETQ. CDR3 bases: TGCGCCAGCAGCCCGGACACCTCCCAGGAAAAACTGTTTTTT. Amino acid sequence: CASSPDTSQEKLFF.

Only a few counts were recorded for this clone. The gene calls are TRBV7-2 and TRBJ2-7, with D possibly being TRBD2 (5 bases). Trimming removed 4 bases from V and 5 bases from J, with 18 bases in between. Germline-derived CDR1 and CDR2 are SGHTA and FQGNSA. The CDR3 totals 15 residues. The CDR3 DNA follows: TGTGCCAGCAGCTCGCGAGCGGAATACAAGAACGAGCAGTACTTC. This codes for CASSSRAEYKNEQYF.

Of note for this clone: Since no conserved phenylalanine or tryptophan closes the CDR3, a read error is the likely cause. It is unclear where the CDR3 begins or ends on the DNA, so no DNA is shown, and the CDR3 is as TCRdb lists it. V and J are TRBV2 and TRBJ2-7; TRBD2, as called in the table, went unchecked against the DNA. The CDR3 spans 13 residues, counting both ends. Germline CDR1 is SNHLY and CDR2 is FYNNEI. The CDR3 reads CASSLGTSGGNVY.

The chain joins TRBV19 to TRBJ1-2; D unclear. From germline, CDR1 is LNHDA and CDR2 SQIVND (reference sequence). The ends were cut back, 7 bases at V and 2 bases at J, with 11 bases in the middle. The CDR3 is 13 amino acids. DNA of the CDR3: TGTGCCAGTAAAACGGAGAAAAACTATGGCTACACCTTC. Its translation is CASKTEKNYGYTF.

The genes are TRBV7-6 and TRBJ1-6; the D is unclear. Germline V gene lookup returns CDR1 SGHVS and CDR2 FNYEAQ. V was cut by 3 bases and J by 7 bases, with 13 bases left in between. The length of the CDR3 is 15 residues. CDR3 residues: CASSLSHSTNSPLHF. CDR3 nucleotides: TGTGCCAGCAGCTTGAGCCACAGTACCAATTCACCCCTCCACTTT. Variable domain in full (rest from reference TRBV7-6 and TRBJ1-6): GAGVSQSPRYKVTKRGQDVALRCDPISGHVSLYWYRQALGQGPEFLTYFNYEAQQDKSGLPNDRFSAERPEGSISTLTIQRTEQRDSAMYRCASSLSHSTNSPLHFGNGTRLTVT.

A word on this clone: A junction boundary mismatches the germline segment, possibly from a read error. The genes are TRBV23-1 and TRBJ2-7; 7 bases are a match to TRBD1. TRBV23-1 counts as an open reading frame of uncertain function. CDR3 size: 14 residues. In nucleotides, the CDR3 is TGCGCCAGCAGTCCCGGGACAGATCCTTACGGGCAGTACTTC. Translating it yields CASSPGTDPYGQYF.

V is TRBV7-9 and J is TRBJ1-2; D gene uncertain. Trimming took 3 bases from V and 8 from J, leaving 13 bases between them. CDR1 and CDR2 (germline): SEHNR, FQNEAQ (reference sequence). This CDR3 contains 13 residues. The CDR3 DNA sequence: TGTGCCAGCAGCTTGTCGACACGAAGGGGCTACACCTTC. Protein sequence: CASSLSTRRGYTF.

This clone was recorded a few times. The chain carries TRBV5-1 and TRBJ2-1; 8 bases map to TRBD1. V was pared by 4 bases and J by 6 bases, with 12 bases of the junction left unmatched. Germline CDR1 SGHRS, CDR2 YFSETQ. The CDR3 contains 16 residues. The CDR3 coding sequence is TGCGCCAGCAGCATCGCTCTTCTTACAGGGGGCAATGAGCAGTTCTTC. Its protein product is CASSIALLTGGNEQFF.

The chain couples TRBV7-8 to TRBJ2-7; 9 bases are a match to TRBD2. This CDR3 has 16 amino acids. Germline CDR1 is SGHVS and CDR2 is FQNEAQ. V was pared by 5 bases and J by 2 bases, with 10 bases of the junction left unmatched. CDR3 nucleotides: TGTGCCAGCAGCCGACGACCTAGCGGGGCAACCTACGAGCAGTACTTC. It encodes CASSRRPSGATYEQYF.

The chain joins TRBV7-2 to TRBJ2-7; weak D call: TRBD2 (5 bases). Trimming shortened V by 3 bases and J by 6 bases, and 6 bases separated the two germline ends. Per the germline V gene, CDR1 is SGHTA and CDR2 is FQGNSA. CDR3 length: 11 residues. CDR3: CASSFGSEQYF. CDR3 DNA: TGTGCCAGCAGCTTTGGGAGCGAGCAGTACTTC.

The chain links TRBV25-1 to TRBJ2-5; TRBD1 agrees at 11 bases. Germline CDR1 MGHDK, CDR2 SYGVNS. V shed 5 bases, J shed 4 bases, and the junction held 6 bases outside the gene matches. The CDR3 extends over 15 amino acids. DNA for the CDR3: TGTGCCAGCAGTTTTTGGACAGGGGGCGTAGAGACCCAGTACTTC. It codes for CASSFWTGGVETQYF.

This clone was observed a handful of times. The chain combines TRBV29-1 with TRBJ1-2, with TRBD1 identical over 8 bases. From germline, CDR1 is SQVTM and CDR2 ANQGSEA. There are 14 residues in the CDR3. V was pared by 3 bases and J by 7 bases, with 10 bases of the junction left unmatched. CDR3 sequence (DNA): TGCAGCGTTGAGGTCTGGACAGGGACTGGTGGCTACACCTTC. Its translation is CSVEVWTGTGGYTF.

This clone occurred many times. The chain couples TRBV4-3 to TRBJ2-2; 7 bases agree with TRBD2. This CDR3 is built from 16 residues. Trimming removed 0 bases from V and 4 bases from J; junction bases left unmatched: 5. CDR1 LGHNA and CDR2 YSLEER come from the germline V gene. CDR3 DNA: TGCGCCAGCAGCCAAGATAGACTAGCAGGCACCGGGGAGCTGTTTTTT. Protein sequence: CASSQDRLAGTGELFF.

The chain recombines TRBV27 with TRBJ1-1; D unclear. Germline CDR1 and CDR2: MNHEY and SMNVEV (reference sequence). The V and J ends lost 1 base and 2 bases respectively, with 11 bases between them. This CDR3 contains 15 residues. The CDR3: CASSLLGSYNTEAFF. The CDR3 nucleotides are TGTGCCAGCAGTTTATTGGGCAGTTATAACACTGAAGCTTTCTTT.

This rearrangement joins TRBV5-1 to TRBJ2-3, with TRBD2 identical over 13 bases. Germline V gene data show CDR1 as SGHRS and CDR2 as YFSETQ. The V segment lost 7 bases and the J segment 4 bases; nucleotides outside the gene matches: 3. This CDR3 is built from 14 residues. The CDR3 reads CASGGTSGADTQYF. CDR3 in DNA: TGCGCCAGCGGAGGGACTAGCGGGGCAGATACGCAGTATTTT.

The sample holds a few counts of this clone. The V call is TRBV6-4, the J call TRBJ1-1; the D is unclear. Trimming took off 4 bases at V and 3 bases at J, with 12 bases between the two ends. CDR3 size: 14 residues. Germline V CDR1 and CDR2: MRHNA, SNTAGT. CDR3 in DNA: TGTGCCAGCAGTGTGGCGACACCAGACACTGAAGCTTTCTTT. Its protein product is CASSVATPDTEAFF.

The rearrangement uses TRBV2 and TRBJ2-7, with D perhaps TRBD1 (6 bases). The CDR3 totals 13 residues. Germline V CDR1 and CDR2: SNHLY, FYNNEI. Deletions cut 7 bases from V and 2 bases from J, with 12 bases between. This CDR3 is CASTGQTPYEQYF. CDR3 in DNA: TGTGCCAGCACTGGACAGACACCCTACGAGCAGTACTTC.

V usage is TRBV7-2 and J usage is TRBJ2-2; unclear D gene. Trimming removed 1 base from V and 0 bases from J, with 12 bases in between. The CDR3 runs 17 residues. Germline CDR1 and CDR2: SGHTA and FQGNSA. The CDR3 sequence: CASSLGLGSPNTGELFF. CDR3 bases: TGTGCCAGCAGCTTAGGGTTGGGCAGTCCGAACACCGGGGAGCTGTTTTTT.

The J gene is TRBJ2-1, the V gene TRBV12-5; TRBD1 matches 11 bases. Trimming removed 3 bases from V and 6 bases from J; junction bases left unmatched: 4. This CDR3 region has 15 residues. Germline V gene sequence: CDR1 LGHNT, CDR2 FRNRAP. The DNA for the CDR3 is TGTGCTAGTGGTTTAGGGACAGGGGGTGCCAATGAGCAGTTCTTC. The encoded protein is CASGLGTGGANEQFF.